These T cell receptor beta chains were read from a single sample in a study of blood T cells in healthy people across ages. TCRdb processed the 5' RACE reads anew with MiXCR; each CDR3 protein has one entry. The sample includes 1.4 million to 1.5 million distinct CDR3 sequences, 40% to 50% of them seen just once. The sample taken for sequencing was blood. The receptors come from a woman younger than 30 in good health. Both conserved end residues are part of each CDR3. A D gene is named only where the DNA matches it firmly. Clone size is shown for a subset of rows, as once, few, many or a class of expanded clone.

clone size: once
D gene: .
J gene: TRBJ2-5
V gene: TRBV20-1
CDR3 protein: CSALSLTSNEQYF
CDR3 DNA: TGCAGTGCCCTCTCCCTCACTAGCAATGAGCAGTACTTC

clone size: few
D gene: TRBD1
J gene: TRBJ1-2
V gene: TRBV24-1
CDR3 protein: CATSDSQDRADGYTF
CDR3 DNA: TGTGCCACCAGTGATTCGCAGGACAGGGCTGATGGCTACACCTTC

clone size: .
D gene: .
J gene: TRBJ2-2
V gene: TRBV5-1
CDR3 protein: CASSRDSQDPTGELFF
CDR3 DNA: TGCGCCAGCAGCCGGGACTCCCAGGACCCCACCGGGGAACTGTTTTTT

clone size: .
D gene: TRBD2
J gene: TRBJ2-3
V gene: TRBV2
CDR3 protein: CASSDPREGPLEPDTQYF
CDR3 DNA: TGTGCCAGCAGTGACCCCCGGGAGGGCCCTCTTGAACCAGATACGCAGTATTTT

clone size: .
D gene: TRBD2
J gene: TRBJ2-1
V gene: TRBV5-1
CDR3 protein: CASSRSLAGGPKFLEEQFF
CDR3 DNA: TGCGCCAGCAGCCGATCACTAGCGGGAGGGCCTAAGTTTTTAGAGGAGCAGTTCTTC

clone size: .
D gene: .
J gene: TRBJ2-3
V gene: TRBV6-6
CDR3 protein: CASSHRKGGWTDTQYF
CDR3 DNA: TGTGCCAGCAGTCACAGGAAAGGGGGATGGACAGATACGCAGTATTTT

clone size: few
D gene: TRBD2
J gene: TRBJ2-7
V gene: TRBV20-1
CDR3 protein: CSARGTGGGSYEQYF
CDR3 DNA: TGCAGTGCTAGGGGTACCGGCGGGGGTTCTTACGAGCAGTACTTC

clone size: .
D gene: .
J gene: TRBJ2-7
V gene: TRBV28
CDR3 protein: CASNPLSGEQYF
CDR3 DNA: TGTGCCAGCAATCCCCTCAGTGGGGAGCAGTACTTC

clone size: .
D gene: TRBD1
J gene: TRBJ2-6
V gene: TRBV27
CDR3 protein: CASSFMPLRDRDSGANVLTF
CDR3 DNA: TGTGCCAGCAGTTTTATGCCCCTCCGGGACAGGGACTCTGGGGCCAACGTCCTGACTTTC

clone size: few
D gene: .
J gene: TRBJ1-2
V gene: TRBV20-1
CDR3 protein: CSAADGTNYGYTF
CDR3 DNA: TGCAGTGCTGCGGACGGTACTAACTATGGCTACACCTTC

clone size: .
D gene: TRBD1
J gene: TRBJ1-6
V gene: TRBV13
CDR3 protein: CASTDRDNSPLHF
CDR3 DNA: TGTGCCAGCACCGACAGGGACAATTCACCCCTCCACTTT

clone size: .
D gene: TRBD2
J gene: TRBJ2-1
V gene: TRBV3-1
CDR3 protein: CASSQGGTSGGSQFF
CDR3 DNA: TGTGCCAGCAGCCAAGGCGGGACTAGCGGCGGGTCGCAGTTCTTC

clone size: .
D gene: TRBD1
J gene: TRBJ2-1
V gene: TRBV20-1
CDR3 protein: CSARQGHINEQFF
CDR3 DNA: TGCAGTGCCAGACAGGGACACATCAATGAGCAGTTCTTC

clone size: few
D gene: .
J gene: TRBJ2-3
V gene: TRBV20-1
CDR3 protein: CRNEAASTDTQYF
CDR3 DNA: TGCAGAAACGAGGCGGCTAGCACAGATACGCAGTATTTT

clone size: .
D gene: TRBD2
J gene: TRBJ2-3
V gene: TRBV25-1
CDR3 protein: CATGGGRDTQYF
CDR3 DNA: TGTGCCACGGGCGGGGGGAGAGATACGCAGTATTTT

clone size: few
D gene: TRBD1
J gene: TRBJ2-1
V gene: TRBV7-2
CDR3 protein: CASSSPPGQGFSGGYNEQFF
CDR3 DNA: TGTGCCAGCAGCTCACCTCCGGGACAGGGATTTTCCGGGGGTTACAATGAGCAGTTCTTC

clone size: .
D gene: .
J gene: TRBJ2-3
V gene: TRBV12-5
CDR3 protein: CASDVTRGEVQDTQYF
CDR3 DNA: TGTGCTAGTGATGTGACAAGGGGGGAAGTACAAGATACGCAGTATTTT

clone size: .
D gene: .
J gene: TRBJ2-7
V gene: TRBV28
CDR3 protein: CASRGAPSYEQYF
CDR3 DNA: TGTGCCAGCAGGGGCGCTCCCTCCTACGAGCAGTACTTC

clone size: .
D gene: .
J gene: TRBJ2-7
V gene: TRBV6-1
CDR3 protein: CASRARRAGLNEQYF
CDR3 DNA: TGTGCCAGCAGGGCGCGGAGAGCGGGCCTGAATGAGCAGTACTTC

clone size: few
D gene: .
J gene: TRBJ2-1
V gene: TRBV7-3
CDR3 protein: CASSLSGDFNEQFF
CDR3 DNA: TGTGCCAGCAGCTTAAGTGGGGACTTCAATGAGCAGTTCTTC

clone size: few
D gene: .
J gene: TRBJ1-2
V gene: TRBV12-3/TRBV12-4
CDR3 protein: CASSPTVGAGYTF
CDR3 DNA: TGTGCCAGCAGCCCGACCGTCGGGGCTGGCTACACCTTC

clone size: .
D gene: .
J gene: TRBJ2-1
V gene: TRBV7-9
CDR3 protein: CASSVSLAYNEQFF
CDR3 DNA: TGTGCCAGTAGCGTGTCCTTGGCCTACAATGAGCAGTTCTTC

clone size: once
D gene: TRBD2
J gene: TRBJ2-3
V gene: TRBV20-1
CDR3 protein: CSAYRLAGYTDMQYF
CDR3 DNA: TGCAGTGCTTACCGACTAGCGGGGTACACAGATATGCAGTATTTT

clone size: .
D gene: .
J gene: TRBJ2-1
V gene: TRBV6-5
CDR3 protein: CASSPERSSYNEQFF
CDR3 DNA: TGTGCCAGTTCCCCGGAGCGGAGCTCCTACAATGAGCAGTTCTTC

clone size: .
D gene: TRBD1
J gene: TRBJ1-2
V gene: TRBV14
CDR3 protein: CASSQAGTGSYGYTF
CDR3 DNA: TGTGCCAGCAGCCAAGCCGGGACAGGGTCCTATGGCTACACCTTC

clone size: .
D gene: .
J gene: TRBJ2-5
V gene: TRBV5-5
CDR3 protein: CASSTSIETQYF
CDR3 DNA: TGTGCCAGCAGTACTAGCATCGAGACCCAGTACTTC

clone size: .
D gene: .
J gene: TRBJ2-3
V gene: TRBV9
CDR3 protein: CASSVGSQGATDTQYF
CDR3 DNA: TGTGCCAGCAGCGTAGGCTCGCAGGGTGCGACAGATACGCAGTATTTT

clone size: once
D gene: TRBD1
J gene: TRBJ1-2
V gene: TRBV20-1
CDR3 protein: CSASSGTGRNYGYTF
CDR3 DNA: TGCAGTGCTAGTAGTGGGACAGGGCGAAACTATGGCTACACCTTC

clone size: .
D gene: .
J gene: TRBJ2-3
V gene: TRBV27
CDR3 protein: CARYGAREVNTQYF
CDR3 DNA: TGTGCCCGATATGGGGCTCGTGAAGTGAATACGCAGTATTTT

clone size: .
D gene: TRBD1
J gene: TRBJ1-2
V gene: TRBV7-2
CDR3 protein: CASSRGQGYYGYTF
CDR3 DNA: TGTGCCAGCAGCCGTGGACAGGGCTACTATGGCTACACCTTC

clone size: .
D gene: .
J gene: TRBJ2-7
V gene: TRBV10-2
CDR3 protein: CASSNGENEQYF
CDR3 DNA: TGCGCCAGCTCTAACGGGGAGAACGAGCAGTACTTC

clone size: few
D gene: .
J gene: TRBJ1-5
V gene: TRBV12-3/TRBV12-4
CDR3 protein: CASTEQGGQPQHF
CDR3 DNA: TGTGCCAGCACAGAACAGGGTGGTCAGCCCCAGCATTTT

clone size: once
D gene: TRBD2
J gene: TRBJ2-3
V gene: TRBV20-1
CDR3 protein: CSARERAGVDTQYF
CDR3 DNA: TGCAGTGCTAGAGAAAGAGCGGGAGTGGATACGCAGTATTTT

clone size: .
D gene: .
J gene: TRBJ2-5
V gene: TRBV7-6
CDR3 protein: CASSLGPGYNEQYF
CDR3 DNA: TGTGCCAGCAGCTTAGGCCCTGGTTACAATGAGCAGTACTTC

clone size: few
D gene: .
J gene: TRBJ1-2
V gene: TRBV12-3/TRBV12-4
CDR3 protein: CASSSLAQGIGGYTF
CDR3 DNA: TGTGCCAGCAGTTCCCTAGCTCAGGGGATTGGTGGCTACACCTTC

clone size: .
D gene: .
J gene: TRBJ2-5
V gene: TRBV6-2/TRBV6-3
CDR3 protein: CASNGLPLQETQYF
CDR3 DNA: TGTGCCAGCAATGGCTTGCCCCTACAAGAGACCCAGTACTTC

clone size: .
D gene: .
J gene: TRBJ1-1
V gene: TRBV5-4
CDR3 protein: CASSLAKGLNTEAFF
CDR3 DNA: TGTGCCAGCAGCTTGGCAAAAGGGTTGAACACTGAAGCTTTCTTT

clone size: .
D gene: .
J gene: TRBJ2-1
V gene: TRBV7-9
CDR3 protein: CASSLSLGSGNEQFF
CDR3 DNA: TGTGCCAGCAGCTTATCTCTCGGGAGTGGGAATGAGCAGTTCTTC

clone size: .
D gene: .
J gene: TRBJ2-7
V gene: TRBV25-1
CDR3 protein: CASSDGVSEQYF
CDR3 DNA: TGTGCCAGCAGTGATGGGGTTAGCGAGCAGTACTTC

clone size: .
D gene: .
J gene: TRBJ2-1
V gene: TRBV20-1
CDR3 protein: CSARDNANEQFF
CDR3 DNA: TGCAGTGCTAGAGATAATGCGAATGAGCAGTTCTTC

clone size: .
D gene: TRBD2
J gene: TRBJ2-5
V gene: TRBV10-3
CDR3 protein: CAISEGTSGETQYF
CDR3 DNA: TGTGCCATCAGTGAGGGGACTAGCGGAGAGACCCAGTACTTC

clone size: .
D gene: .
J gene: TRBJ2-7
V gene: TRBV13
CDR3 protein: CASSLVGGRNPTAVQYF
CDR3 DNA: TGTGCCAGCAGCTTAGTCGGAGGGAGAAACCCCACGGCAGTACAGTACTTC

clone size: .
D gene: .
J gene: TRBJ1-4
V gene: TRBV7-7
CDR3 protein: CASSPTVSSTNEKLFF
CDR3 DNA: TGTGCCAGCAGCCCGACAGTTTCTTCAACTAATGAAAAACTGTTTTTT

clone size: few
D gene: .
J gene: TRBJ1-1
V gene: TRBV20-1
CDR3 protein: CSAFPYGVYNTEAFF
CDR3 DNA: TGCAGTGCTTTCCCCTATGGGGTATACAACACTGAAGCTTTCTTT